Below, 8 T cell receptor beta chains from the same sample are listed, as sequenced in a study of beta chain features in type 1 diabetes. All of the isolated RNA was reverse transcribed, so expressed TCRB transcripts were sequenced. The repertoire was sequenced with immunoSEQ multiplex PCR; TCRdb's copy has only in-frame clones and lacks some. The top ten hold around 2.5% of the sample, which has 150,000 to 200,000 clones, 9% to 10% seen once. The source material was central memory CD4+ T cells from blood. The receptors originated from a young woman in good health.

This clone was seen a handful of times. The chain joins TRBV6-5 to TRBJ2-3, with TRBD2 matching 8 bases. The CDR3 is 16 residues long. The J segment lost 4 bases and the V segment lost 0 bases, leaving 6 bases of the junction unmatched. The germline gives CDR1 MNHEY, CDR2 SVGAGI. CDR3 sequence reads: CASSYSLAGFADTQYF. The CDR3 nucleotides read TGTGCCAGCAGTTACTCATTAGCGGGGTTCGCAGATACGCAGTATTTT.

A few counts support this clone. J is TRBJ1-2 and V is TRBV7-8; weak D call: TRBD1 (6 bases). The length of the CDR3 is 14 residues. Germline V CDR1 and CDR2: SGHVS, FQNEAQ. The V end lost 0 bases, the J end lost 4 bases, and 9 bases lay between the germline ends. The CDR3 spells CASSLAGHIYGYTF. The DNA for the CDR3 is TGTGCCAGCAGCTTAGCGGGACACATCTATGGCTACACCTTC.

This clone was detected once. One end of the junction varies from germline; a read error may be responsible. This rearrangement joins TRBV2 to TRBJ2-7; 12 bases line up with TRBD2. This CDR3 has 15 amino acids. From germline, CDR1 is SNHLY and CDR2 FYNNEI. CDR3 sequence (DNA): TGTGCCAGCAGTACTACTAGCGGGAGGCATAGGGGGGCAGGCTTC. Translation gives CASSTTSGRHRGAGF.

This sequence joins TRBV7-6 and TRBJ2-1, with D tentatively TRBD2 (5 bases). CDR1 and CDR2 (germline): SGHVS, FNYEAQ. Trimming took off 2 bases at V and 9 bases at J, with 14 bases between the two ends. There are 14 residues in the CDR3. The CDR3 nucleotides read TGTGCCAGCAGCTTAAGTCTGGCGGGCGGTGAGCAGTTCTTC. It is translated as CASSLSLAGGEQFF.

This clone was found a few times. The gene calls are TRBV7-9 and TRBJ2-5, with 13 positions matching TRBD2. The germline gives CDR1 SEHNR, CDR2 FQNEAQ (reference sequence). V gave up 6 bases and J gave up 3 bases; unmatched junction bases: 1. The CDR3 spans 14 residues. CDR3 in DNA: TGTGCCAGCAGGGGGACTAGCGGGGAAGAGACCCAGTACTTC. Amino acids: CASRGTSGEETQYF.

The chain joins TRBV5-1 to TRBJ1-1; D may be TRBD1 (5 bases). The CDR3 loop spans 14 amino acids. Trimming removed 0 bases from V and 0 bases from J, with 6 bases in between. CDR1 and CDR2 from the germline V gene are SGHRS and YFSETQ. The CDR3 here is CASSLEGMNTEAFF. In nucleotides, the CDR3 is TGCGCCAGCAGCTTGGAGGGGATGAACACTGAAGCTTTCTTT. Variable domain in full (rest from reference TRBV5-1 and TRBJ1-1): KAGVTQTPRYLIKTRGQQVTLSCSPISGHRSVSWYQQTPGQGLQFLFEYFSETQRNKGNFPGRFSGRQFSNSRSEMNVSTLELGDSALYLCASSLEGMNTEAFFGQGTRLTVV.

The rearrangement joins TRBV27 to TRBJ2-2; TRBD2 aligns across 12 bases. V shed 5 bases and J 3 bases; nucleotides not matched to a gene: 1. Germline V gene data show CDR1 as MNHEY and CDR2 as SMNVEV (reference sequence). The CDR3 contains 15 residues. The CDR3 sequence is CASSRLAGDTGELFF. The CDR3 DNA reads TGTGCCAGCAGTCGACTAGCGGGGGACACCGGGGAGCTGTTTTTT.

The chain uses TRBV5-1 and TRBJ1-1; D may be TRBD1 (6 bases). V lost 4 bases, J lost 2 bases, and 12 bases lay in between. Germline V gene sequence: CDR1 SGHRS, CDR2 YFSETQ. This CDR3 comprises 14 residues. Here the CDR3 reads CASSMGDINTEAFF. The CDR3 nucleotides are TGCGCCAGCAGCATGGGGGACATCAACACTGAAGCTTTCTTT.